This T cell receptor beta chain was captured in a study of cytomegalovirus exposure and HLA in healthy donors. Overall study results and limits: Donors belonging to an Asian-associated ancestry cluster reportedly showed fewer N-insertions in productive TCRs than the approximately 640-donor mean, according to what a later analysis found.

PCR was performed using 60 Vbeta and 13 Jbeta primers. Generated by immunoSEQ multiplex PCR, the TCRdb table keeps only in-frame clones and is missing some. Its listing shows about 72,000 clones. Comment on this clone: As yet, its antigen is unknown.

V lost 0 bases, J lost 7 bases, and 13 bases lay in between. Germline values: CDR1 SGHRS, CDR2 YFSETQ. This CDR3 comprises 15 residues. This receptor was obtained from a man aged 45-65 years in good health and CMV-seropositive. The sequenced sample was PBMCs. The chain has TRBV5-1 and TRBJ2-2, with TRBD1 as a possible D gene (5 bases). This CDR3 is CASSLEGAYSGELFF. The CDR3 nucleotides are TGCGCCAGCAGCTTGGAAGGGGCGTACAGCGGGGAGCTGTTTTTT.